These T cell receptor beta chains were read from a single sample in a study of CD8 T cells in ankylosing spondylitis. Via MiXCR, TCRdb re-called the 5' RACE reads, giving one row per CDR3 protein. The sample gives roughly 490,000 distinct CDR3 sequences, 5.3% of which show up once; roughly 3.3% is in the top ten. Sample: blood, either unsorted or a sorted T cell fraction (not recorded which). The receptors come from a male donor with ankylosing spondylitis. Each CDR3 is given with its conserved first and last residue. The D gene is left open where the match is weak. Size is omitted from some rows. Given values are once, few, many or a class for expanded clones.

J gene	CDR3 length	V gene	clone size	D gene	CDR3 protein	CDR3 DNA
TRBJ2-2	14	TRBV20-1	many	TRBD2	CSATSGSDTGELFF	TGCAGTGCTACAAGCGGGAGCGACACCGGGGAGCTGTTTTTT
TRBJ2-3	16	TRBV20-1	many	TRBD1	CSAQAGQGSVTDTQYF	TGCAGTGCCCAAGCGGGACAGGGATCGGTCACAGATACGCAGTATTTT
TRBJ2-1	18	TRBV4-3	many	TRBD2	CASSQEGSGGPYPHEQFF	TGCGCCAGCAGCCAAGAGGGTAGCGGGGGGCCCTACCCCCATGAGCAGTTCTTC
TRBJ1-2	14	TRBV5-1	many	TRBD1	CASSLGQGDYGYTF	TGCGCCAGCAGCTTGGGACAGGGAGACTATGGCTACACCTTC
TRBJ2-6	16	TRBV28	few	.	CASIDQGGHGANVLTF	TGTGCCAGCATCGATCAGGGGGGGCATGGGGCCAACGTCCTGACTTTC
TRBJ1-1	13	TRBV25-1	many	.	CASRVYWGTEAFF	TGTGCCAGCAGGGTTTATTGGGGCACTGAAGCTTTCTTT
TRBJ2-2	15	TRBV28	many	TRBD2	CASSSGLAESGELFF	TGTGCCAGCAGTTCAGGACTAGCGGAGTCCGGGGAGCTGTTTTTT
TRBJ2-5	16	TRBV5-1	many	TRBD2	CASSSGTSGRQETQYF	TGCGCCAGCAGCTCCGGGACTAGCGGGCGCCAAGAGACCCAGTACTTC
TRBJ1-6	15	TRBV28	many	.	CASSSLSGDGSPLHF	TGTGCCAGCAGCTCTCTCAGCGGGGACGGGTCACCCCTCCACTTT
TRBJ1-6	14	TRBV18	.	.	CASSSIRMNSPLHF	TGTGCCAGCTCATCCATCCGGATGAATTCACCCCTCCACTTT
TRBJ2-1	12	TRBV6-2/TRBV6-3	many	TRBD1	CASSYSRTGPFF	TGTGCCAGCAGTTACTCGAGGACAGGGCCGTTCTTC
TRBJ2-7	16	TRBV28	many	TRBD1	CASSFGGTGSAYEQYF	TGTGCCAGCAGTTTCGGAGGGACAGGGTCCGCCTACGAGCAGTACTTC
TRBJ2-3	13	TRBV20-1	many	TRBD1	CSVFAGGADTQYF	TGCAGTGTGTTCGCAGGGGGCGCAGATACGCAGTATTTT
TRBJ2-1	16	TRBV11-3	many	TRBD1	CASSTGQGAYYNEQFF	TGTGCCAGCAGCACGGGACAGGGGGCCTACTACAATGAGCAGTTCTTC
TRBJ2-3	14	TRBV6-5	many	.	CASSSPVRTDTQYF	TGTGCCAGCAGTTCCCCGGTTCGCACAGATACGCAGTATTTT